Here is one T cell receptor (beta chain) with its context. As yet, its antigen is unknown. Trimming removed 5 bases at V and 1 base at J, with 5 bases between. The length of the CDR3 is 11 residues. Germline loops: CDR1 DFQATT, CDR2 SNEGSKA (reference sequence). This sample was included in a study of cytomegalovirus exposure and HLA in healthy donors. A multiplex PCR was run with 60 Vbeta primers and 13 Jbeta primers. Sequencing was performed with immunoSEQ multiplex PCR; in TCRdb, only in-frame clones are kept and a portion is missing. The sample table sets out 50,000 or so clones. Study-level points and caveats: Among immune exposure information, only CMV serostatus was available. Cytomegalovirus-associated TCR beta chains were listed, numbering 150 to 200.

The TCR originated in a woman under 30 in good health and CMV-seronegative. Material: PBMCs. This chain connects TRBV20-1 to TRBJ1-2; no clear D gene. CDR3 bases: TGCAGTGCTGAGTTTAACTATGGCTACACCTTC. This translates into CSAEFNYGYTF.